These 29 T cell receptor beta chains came from one sample sequenced in a study of a mutant IDH1 vaccine in newly diagnosed glioma. Their cognate antigens are unknown. Time point meaning: week 23, last vaccination. A 20-mer mutant IDH1 peptide at 300 ug was injected subcutaneously with topical imiquimod. Generated by immunoSEQ multiplex PCR, the TCRdb table keeps only in-frame clones and is missing some. This sample carries some 40,000 clones, roughly four fifths of them seen once, and the ten largest clones take 5.1%. The specimen was PBMCs, collected from a glioma patient whose treatment included an IDH1 peptide vaccine. These receptor sequences come from a man between 35 and 55 years old with glioma.

This clone was seen a few times. The chain has TRBV5-1 and TRBJ1-1; 8 bases are shared with TRBD1. The CDR3 consists of 13 residues. The germline V gene encodes CDR1 SGHRS and CDR2 YFSETQ. Trimming took 4 bases from V and 7 from J; bases not matched to a gene: 6. The DNA for the CDR3 is TGCGCCAGCAGCGCCGGGACAGGAAATGAAGCTTTCTTT. Translation: CASSAGTGNEAFF. Supplemented by reference TRBV5-1 and TRBJ1-1, the full variable domain reads KAGVTQTPRYLIKTRGQQVTLSCSPISGHRSVSWYQQTPGQGLQFLFEYFSETQRNKGNFPGRFSGRQFSNSRSEMNVSTLELGDSALYLCASSAGTGNEAFFGQGTRLTVV.

J is TRBJ1-5 and V is TRBV27, with D possibly being TRBD1 (5 bases). Germline V gene lookup returns CDR1 MNHEY and CDR2 SMNVEV (reference sequence). V gave up 2 bases and J gave up 4 bases, with 9 bases separating them. The CDR3 contains 14 residues. CDR3 loop: CASSLAGFNQPQHF. Written as DNA, the CDR3 is TGTGCCAGCAGTTTAGCAGGGTTTAATCAGCCCCAGCATTTT.

This clone has more than one count but fewer than ten. The chain joins TRBV9 to TRBJ2-1; 9 bases fit TRBD2. The J segment lost 5 bases and the V segment lost 0 bases, leaving 9 bases of the junction unmatched. The germline gives CDR1 SGDLS, CDR2 YYNGEE. The CDR3 spans 17 residues. The CDR3 DNA sequence: TGTGCCAGCAGCGTAGCCGGGGGACTAGCCCCAGACAATGAGCAGTTCTTC. It encodes CASSVAGGLAPDNEQFF. Using reference TRBV9 and TRBJ2-1 for the parts outside the CDR3, the full variable domain is DSGVTQTPKHLITATGQRVTLRCSPRSGDLSVYWYQQSLDQGLQFLIQYYNGEERAKGNILERFSAQQFPDLHSELNLSSLELGDSALYFCASSVAGGLAPDNEQFFGPGTRLTVL.

The chain combines TRBV7-9 with TRBJ1-1, with D unclear. The CDR3 runs 14 residues. With 3 bases removed from V and 4 bases from J, the gap between germline ends came to 12 bases. CDR1 and CDR2 (germline): SEHNR, FQNEAQ (reference sequence). CDR3 protein: CASSFGVFGTEAFF. Here the CDR3 DNA reads TGTGCCAGCAGCTTCGGGGTGTTCGGCACTGAAGCTTTCTTT. The full variable domain, completed using reference TRBV7-9 and TRBJ1-1, is DTGVSQNPRHKITKRGQNVTFRCDPISEHNRLYWYRQTLGQGPEFLTYFQNEAQLEKSRLLSDRFSAERPKGSFSTLEIQRTEQGDSAMYLCASSFGVFGTEAFFGQGTRLTVV.

This clone was detected only a few times. The rearrangement joins TRBV19 to TRBJ1-5; 7 bases are shared with TRBD1. There are 16 residues in the CDR3. The V and J ends lost 3 bases and 5 bases, in that order; junction bases with no gene match: 10. CDR1 and CDR2 (germline): LNHDA, SQIVND (reference sequence). CDR3 bases: TGTGCCAGTAGTATCTGGGACAGAGTAATATATCAGCCCCAGCATTTT. Translation: CASSIWDRVIYQPQHF.

The genes are TRBV7-2 and TRBJ1-2, with 9 bases that match TRBD1. Per germline, CDR1 SGHTA and CDR2 FQGNSA. The CDR3 covers 15 residues. Germline trimming cut 5 bases from V and 2 bases from J; bases unmatched to any gene: 6. CDR3 sequence: CASSPDRGSNYGYTF. CDR3 sequence (DNA): TGTGCCAGCAGCCCAGACAGGGGGTCCAACTATGGCTACACCTTC.

The chain recombines TRBV11-2 with TRBJ2-5; D may be TRBD2 (6 bases). The V end was cut by 3 bases, the J end by 5 bases, with 16 bases between. Germline values: CDR1 SGHAT, CDR2 FQNNGV. The CDR3 totals 15 residues. The CDR3 nucleotides read TGTGCCAGCAGCTTGGGGGACTCGCTGGGGGAGACCCAGTACTTC. Protein: CASSLGDSLGETQYF.

The chain couples TRBV5-1 to TRBJ1-5; unclear D gene. CDR1 is SGHRS and CDR2 is YFSETQ in the germline V gene. V was shortened by 1 base and J by 4 bases, with 9 bases between the two germline ends. The CDR3 has 14 amino acids. CDR3: CASSLYYENQPQHF. The CDR3 region has the DNA TGCGCCAGCAGCTTGTATTACGAGAATCAGCCCCAGCATTTT.

The rearrangement uses TRBV6-6 and TRBJ1-5; perhaps TRBD1 as D (5 bases). V lost 5 bases and J lost 7, with 12 bases in between. This CDR3 is built from 13 residues. CDR1 and CDR2 (germline): MNHNY, SVGAGI (reference sequence). CDR3 amino acids: CASSPPRGQPQHF. The CDR3 DNA sequence: TGTGCCAGCAGTCCCCCACGGGGGCAGCCCCAGCATTTT.

The chain uses TRBV18 and TRBJ1-2, with D perhaps TRBD1 (6 bases). Trimming pared 3 bases from V and 0 bases from J, leaving 14 bases between. Per the germline V gene, CDR1 is KGHSH and CDR2 is LQKENI. The CDR3 covers 16 residues. This CDR3 reads CASSPRTVRTNYGYTF. Here the CDR3 DNA reads TGTGCCAGCTCACCCCGGACAGTGAGAACTAACTATGGCTACACCTTC.

The genes are TRBV2 and TRBJ2-7; D not certain. Trimming removed 2 bases from V and 2 bases from J, with 7 bases in between. This CDR3 has 13 amino acids. Per germline, CDR1 SNHLY and CDR2 FYNNEI. CDR3 DNA: TGTGCCAGCAGTGAACCCTTTGCCTACGAGCAGTACTTC. This translates into CASSEPFAYEQYF.

The rearrangement links TRBV19 to TRBJ1-5; D remains ambiguous. V gave up 6 bases and J gave up 4 bases, with 13 bases separating them. The V gene's germline CDR1 is LNHDA and CDR2 SQIVND (reference sequence). The CDR3 extends over 14 amino acids. The CDR3 bases are TGTGCCAGTAGGAGGGTAAATGGTAATCAGCCCCAGCATTTT. It codes for CASRRVNGNQPQHF.

V gene TRBV28 combines with J gene TRBJ2-2, with D uncertain. Germline V gene lookup returns CDR1 MDHEN and CDR2 SYDVKM. V lost 5 bases to trimming and J lost 5 bases, with 12 bases between them. The CDR3 length is 14 residues. The CDR3 here is CASSLRAITGELFF. The CDR3 region has the DNA TGTGCCAGCAGTCTCCGGGCTATTACCGGGGAGCTGTTTTTT.

The V call is TRBV19, the J call TRBJ1-1; D remains unclear. V lost 1 base, J lost 1 base, and 7 bases lay in between. The CDR3 runs to 14 residues. Germline CDR1 and CDR2: LNHDA and SQIVND (reference sequence). The CDR3 sequence: CASSIVPRNTEAFF. The CDR3 coding sequence is TGTGCCAGTAGTATAGTTCCCCGGAACACTGAAGCTTTCTTT.

The chain uses TRBV7-3 and TRBJ2-5; TRBD2 matches at 7 bases. Germline CDR1 is SGHTA and CDR2 is FQGTGA. The CDR3 runs to 14 residues. Trimming removed 2 bases from V and 3 bases from J; junction bases left unmatched: 3. In nucleotides, the CDR3 is TGTGCCAGCAGCTTAGGGAGGGGAAAAGAGACCCAGTACTTC. It yields the protein CASSLGRGKETQYF.

The CDR3 protein is CASSLYAEGYEQYF. The CDR3, as DNA: TGTGCCAGCAGCTTATATGCGGAGGGATACGAGCAGTACTTC. The gene calls are TRBV7-9 and TRBJ2-7, with D perhaps TRBD2 (6 bases). The CDR3 contains 14 residues. Trimming shortened V by 2 bases and J by 4 bases, and 12 bases separated the two germline ends. The germline CDR1 and CDR2 sequences are SEHNR and FQNEAQ (reference sequence).

J is TRBJ2-7 and V is TRBV28; D is unclear. This CDR3 has 12 amino acids. Trimming pared 1 base from V and 3 bases from J, leaving 4 bases between. Germline V gene lookup returns CDR1 MDHEN and CDR2 SYDVKM. CDR3 DNA sequence: TGTGCCAGCAGTTTATACCACTACGAGCAGTACTTC. Its protein is CASSLYHYEQYF.

This clone has a handful of counts. The chain couples TRBV28 to TRBJ1-2; no clear D. V lost 7 bases to trimming and J lost 1 base, with 7 bases between them. CDR3 size: 12 residues. The V gene's germline CDR1 is MDHEN and CDR2 SYDVKM. The CDR3 protein is CASNSVNYGYTF. The CDR3 bases are TGTGCCAGCAATTCGGTTAACTATGGCTACACCTTC.

The chain joins TRBV7-2 to TRBJ1-2; no clear D gene. Germline V gene lookup returns CDR1 SGHTA and CDR2 FQGNSA. V lost 1 base, J lost 8 bases, and 11 bases lay in between. The CDR3 runs to 13 residues. The DNA for the CDR3 is TGTGCCAGCAGCTTAGTCCCGAGGGAGGGCTACACCTTC. Its translation: CASSLVPREGYTF.

The chain recombines TRBV10-3 with TRBJ1-6; tentatively, D is TRBD1 (5 bases). The CDR3 is 16 residues long. Germline V gene sequence: CDR1 ENHRY, CDR2 SYGVKD. Trimming pared 6 bases from V and 0 bases from J, leaving 12 bases between. The CDR3 loop reads CAIRGTDSSYNSPLHF. CDR3 sequence (DNA): TGTGCCATCAGGGGGACCGATAGCTCCTATAATTCACCCCTCCACTTT.

The J gene is TRBJ2-7, the V gene TRBV19, with D hard to call. Trimming pared 0 bases from V and 0 bases from J, leaving 9 bases between. Germline V CDR1 and CDR2: LNHDA, SQIVND (reference sequence). CDR3 length: 15 amino acids. The CDR3 loop reads CASSIDGRSSYEQYF. Written as DNA, the CDR3 is TGTGCCAGTAGTATAGATGGGCGGAGCTCCTACGAGCAGTACTTC.

J is TRBJ1-1 and V is TRBV5-6, with D hard to call. The V and J ends lost 5 bases and 7 bases respectively, with 15 bases between them. Germline loops: CDR1 SGHDT, CDR2 YYEEEE. The CDR3 sequence is 13 residues long. The CDR3: CASRQGRRSEAFF. The CDR3 nucleotides are TGTGCCAGCAGACAAGGACGGAGAAGTGAAGCTTTCTTT.

V usage is TRBV10-3 and J usage is TRBJ1-2, with 10 bases aligning to TRBD1. CDR1 and CDR2 from the germline V gene are ENHRY and SYGVKD. This CDR3 has 16 amino acids. The V gene end was trimmed by 2 bases and the J gene end by 4 bases; junction bases not matched to a gene: 7. The CDR3: CAISEEPGQGGYGYTF. The CDR3 nucleotides read TGTGCCATCAGTGAGGAACCAGGACAGGGGGGCTATGGCTACACCTTC.

V and J are TRBV28 and TRBJ1-5; maybe TRBD1 (5 bases). The CDR3 runs 14 residues. Germline assignment: CDR1 MDHEN and CDR2 SYDVKM. V was cut by 2 bases and J by 3 bases, with 8 bases left in between. CDR3 residues: CASSLKGSNQPQHF. CDR3 sequence (DNA): TGTGCCAGCAGTTTAAAGGGGTCCAATCAGCCCCAGCATTTT.

The V and J genes are TRBV5-4 and TRBJ1-2; 12 nucleotides match TRBD1. With 0 bases clipped from V and 7 bases from J, the junction kept 7 bases outside the gene matches. CDR3 length equals 16 residues. The germline V gene encodes CDR1 SGHNT and CDR2 YYREEE (reference sequence). CDR3 in DNA: TGTGCCAGCAGCTTGGTAAAGGGACAGGGGGCCGCTGGCTACACCTTC. Amino acid sequence: CASSLVKGQGAAGYTF.

The rearrangement links TRBV7-2 to TRBJ1-4; 8 bases map to TRBD1. This CDR3 has 16 residues. J gave up 7 bases and V 1 base, and 8 bases lay outside the gene matches. The germline CDR1 and CDR2 sequences are SGHTA and FQGNSA. The DNA for the CDR3 is TGTGCCAGCAGCTTAGGACTCGCAGGGGGCGGTGAAAAACTGTTTTTT. Amino acid sequence: CASSLGLAGGGEKLFF. The full variable domain, in which reference TRBV7-2 and TRBJ1-4 provide the parts outside the CDR3, is GAGVSQSPSNKVTEKGKDVELRCDPISGHTALYWYRQSLGQGLEFLIYFQGNSAPDKSGLPSDRFSAERTGGSVSTLTIQRTQQEDSAVYLCASSLGLAGGGEKLFFGSGTQLSVL.

The chain couples TRBV30 to TRBJ1-3; D call uncertain. The V gene lost 6 bases and the J gene lost 3 bases, with 18 bases spanning the gap. In germline, CDR1 is GTSNPN, CDR2 SVGIG (reference sequence). The CDR3 runs to 15 residues. For the CDR3, the DNA is TGTGCCTGTCCCGGTCGGGCCAACCTTGGAAACACCATATATTTT. Encoded protein: CACPGRANLGNTIYF. Based on the CDR3 plus reference TRBV30 and TRBJ1-3, the full variable domain is SQTIHQWPATLVQPVGSPLSLECTVEGTSNPNLYWYRQAAGRGLQLLFYSVGIGQISSEVPQNLSASRPQDRQFILSSKKLLLSDSGFYLCACPGRANLGNTIYFGEGSWLTVV.

This chain connects TRBV7-6 to TRBJ2-1; D might be TRBD1 or TRBD2, each matching 6 bases. The V end was cut by 1 base, the J end by 7 bases, with 11 bases between. The CDR3 length is 14 residues. Germline CDR1 and CDR2: SGHVS and FNYEAQ. CDR3 coding DNA: TGTGCCAGCAGCTTAGTCCAGGGGAGGAATGAGCAGTTCTTC. Protein product: CASSLVQGRNEQFF.

The chain has TRBV6-5 and TRBJ2-7; D is ambiguous. CDR1 is MNHEY and CDR2 is SVGAGI in the germline V gene. The CDR3 loop spans 11 amino acids. The CDR3 is CVTSGESRKYF. CDR3 in DNA: TGTGTGACATCGGGTGAGTCCCGGAAGTACTTC.